This is a list of T cell receptor beta chains from one sample in a study of cytomegalovirus exposure and HLA in healthy donors. Sequencing was performed with immunoSEQ multiplex PCR; in TCRdb, only in-frame clones are kept and a portion is missing. The sample carries fewer than 150,000 clones, more than 70% recorded once. Material for sequencing was PBMCs. These receptors came from a man aged 45-65 years in good health and CMV-seropositive. Both conserved end residues are part of each CDR3. Fields, in order: J gene, V gene, D gene, CDR3 protein. A D gene is named only where the DNA matches it firmly.

TRBJ2-2 TRBV7-9 TRBD1 CASSSPSLTGGLTTGELFF
TRBJ1-6 TRBV19 TRBD1 CASTPQGARSPLHF
TRBJ1-1 TRBV30 TRBD1 CAWSGTGGMMTTEAFF
TRBJ2-5 TRBV29-1 TRBD2 CSVVSGSPETQYF
TRBJ2-1 TRBV6-6 - CASSQNNEQFF
TRBJ2-1 TRBV5-4 TRBD1 CASSLGTGGLVNEQFF
TRBJ2-2 TRBV19 - CASSTLNLGRTRPGELFF
TRBJ2-7 TRBV11-2 TRBD2 CASSSRPGGRYEQYF
TRBJ1-1 TRBV28 - CASSRSMNTEAFF
TRBJ1-6 TRBV10-3 - CAIKGQGPNSPLHF
TRBJ1-5 TRBV28 - CASRPHRANQPQHF
TRBJ1-1 TRBV6-5 - CAIQAVGALTEAFF
TRBJ1-1 TRBV7-2 - CASSFLSNTEAFF
TRBJ2-6 TRBV19 - CASSLQGSGANVLTF
TRBJ1-3 TRBV7-9 - CASSFLSSGNTIYF
TRBJ1-5 TRBV18 - CASSPGRNQPQHF
TRBJ2-7 TRBV7-9 TRBD1 CASSPPDRHHEQYF
TRBJ1-3 TRBV6-4 TRBD1 CAIPYFLTGGRGNTIYF
TRBJ2-7 TRBV11-2 TRBD2 CASRPTSGRAFREQYF
TRBJ2-5 TRBV7-2 TRBD1 CASSFQTGQETQYF
TRBJ1-5 TRBV6-5 TRBD1 CASRSTGGSQPQHF
TRBJ1-1 TRBV15 - CATSRGRAGLDTEAFF